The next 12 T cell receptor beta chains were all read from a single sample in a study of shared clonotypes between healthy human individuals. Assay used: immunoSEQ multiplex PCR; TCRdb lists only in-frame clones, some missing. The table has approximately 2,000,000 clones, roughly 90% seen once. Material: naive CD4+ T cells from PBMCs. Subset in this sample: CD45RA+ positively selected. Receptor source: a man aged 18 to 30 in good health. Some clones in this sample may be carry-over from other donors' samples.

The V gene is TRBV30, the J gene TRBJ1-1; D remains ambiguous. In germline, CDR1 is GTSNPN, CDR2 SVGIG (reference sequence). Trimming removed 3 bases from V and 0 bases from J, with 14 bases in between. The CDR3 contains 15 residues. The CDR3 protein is CAWRKMGGLNTEAFF. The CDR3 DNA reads TGTGCCTGGAGGAAAATGGGCGGATTGAACACTGAAGCTTTCTTT.

DNA of the CDR3: TGTGCCAGCAGCTCAACCCTAGCGGGAGGGGAGTTCTTC. It specifies CASSSTLAGGEFF. V and J are TRBV7-9 and TRBJ2-1, with 12 bases fitting TRBD2. The CDR3 extends over 13 amino acids. CDR1 and CDR2 from the germline V gene are SEHNR and FQNEAQ (reference sequence). Losses at the gene ends were 4 bases for V and 14 bases for J; bases not matched to a gene: 6.

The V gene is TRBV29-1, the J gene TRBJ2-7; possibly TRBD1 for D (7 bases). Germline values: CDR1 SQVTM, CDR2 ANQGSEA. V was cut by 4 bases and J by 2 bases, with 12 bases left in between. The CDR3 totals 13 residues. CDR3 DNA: TGCAGCGTTGGGAGGGGGCCCACCTACGAGCAGTACTTC. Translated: CSVGRGPTYEQYF.

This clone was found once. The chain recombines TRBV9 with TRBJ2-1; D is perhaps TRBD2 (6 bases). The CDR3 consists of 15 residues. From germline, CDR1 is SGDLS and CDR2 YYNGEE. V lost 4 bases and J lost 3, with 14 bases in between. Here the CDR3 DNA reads TGTGCCAGCAGCCCTACTAGCACTGTCTACAATGAGCAGTTCTTC. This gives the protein CASSPTSTVYNEQFF.

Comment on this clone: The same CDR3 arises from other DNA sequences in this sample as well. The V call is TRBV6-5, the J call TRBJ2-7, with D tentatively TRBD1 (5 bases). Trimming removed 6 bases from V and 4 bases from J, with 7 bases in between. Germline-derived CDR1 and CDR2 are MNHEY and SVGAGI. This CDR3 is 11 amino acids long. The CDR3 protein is CASSAGYEQYF. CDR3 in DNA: TGTGCCAGCAGCGCAGGGTACGAGCAGTACTTC.

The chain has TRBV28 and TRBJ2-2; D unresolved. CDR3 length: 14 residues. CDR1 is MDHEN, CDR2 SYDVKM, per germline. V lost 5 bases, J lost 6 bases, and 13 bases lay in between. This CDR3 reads CASSLPRLSGELFF. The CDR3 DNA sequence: TGTGCCAGCAGTCTCCCTCGGCTTTCCGGGGAGCTGTTTTTT.

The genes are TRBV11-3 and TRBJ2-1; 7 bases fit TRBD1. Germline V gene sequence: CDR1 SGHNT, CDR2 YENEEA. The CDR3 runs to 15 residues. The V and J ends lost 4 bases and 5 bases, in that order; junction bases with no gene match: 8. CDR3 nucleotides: TGTGCCAGCAGCTCGCGAGGGGGCGCCGACAATGAGCAGTTCTTC. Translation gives CASSSRGGADNEQFF. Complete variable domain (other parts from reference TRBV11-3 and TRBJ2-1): EAGVVQSPRYKIIEKKQPVAFWCNPISGHNTLYWYLQNLGQGPELLIRYENEEAVDDSQLPKDRFSAERLKGVDSTLKIQPAELGDSAVYLCASSSRGGADNEQFFGPGTRLTVL.

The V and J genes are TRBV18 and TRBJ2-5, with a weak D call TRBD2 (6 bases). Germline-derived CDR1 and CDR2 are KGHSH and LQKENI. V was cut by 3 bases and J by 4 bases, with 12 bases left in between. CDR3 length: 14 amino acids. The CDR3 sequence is CASSPAGPPETQYF. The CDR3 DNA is TGTGCCAGCTCACCGGCGGGACCCCCAGAGACCCAGTACTTC.

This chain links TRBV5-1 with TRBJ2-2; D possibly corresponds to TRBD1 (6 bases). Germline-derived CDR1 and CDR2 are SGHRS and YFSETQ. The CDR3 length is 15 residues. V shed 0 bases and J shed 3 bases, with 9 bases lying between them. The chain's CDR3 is CASSLDRVYTGELFF. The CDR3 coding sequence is TGCGCCAGCAGCTTGGACAGGGTCTACACCGGGGAGCTGTTTTTT.

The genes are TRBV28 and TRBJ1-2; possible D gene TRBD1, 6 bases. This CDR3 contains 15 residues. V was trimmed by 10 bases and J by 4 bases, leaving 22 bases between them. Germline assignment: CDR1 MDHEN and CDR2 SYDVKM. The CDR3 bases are TGTGCCATCGCATTCGGGGGGGCCTGGAGCTATGGCTACACCTTC. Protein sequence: CAIAFGGAWSYGYTF.

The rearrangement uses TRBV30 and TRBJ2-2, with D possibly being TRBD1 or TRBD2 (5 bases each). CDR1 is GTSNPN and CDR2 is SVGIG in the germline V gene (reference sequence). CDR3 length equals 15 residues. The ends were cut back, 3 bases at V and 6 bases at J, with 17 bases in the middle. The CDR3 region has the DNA TGTGCCTGGAGCCCCGGGACGGTGAGTCCCGGGGAGCTGTTTTTT. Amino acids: CAWSPGTVSPGELFF.

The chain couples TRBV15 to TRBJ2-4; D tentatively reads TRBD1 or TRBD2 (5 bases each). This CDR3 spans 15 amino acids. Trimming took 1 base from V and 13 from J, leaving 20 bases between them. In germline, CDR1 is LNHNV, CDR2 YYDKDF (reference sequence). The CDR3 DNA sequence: TGTGCCACCAGCAGAGGATTCGGCAGGGAGTCTGGGCAGTACTTC. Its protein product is CATSRGFGRESGQYF.